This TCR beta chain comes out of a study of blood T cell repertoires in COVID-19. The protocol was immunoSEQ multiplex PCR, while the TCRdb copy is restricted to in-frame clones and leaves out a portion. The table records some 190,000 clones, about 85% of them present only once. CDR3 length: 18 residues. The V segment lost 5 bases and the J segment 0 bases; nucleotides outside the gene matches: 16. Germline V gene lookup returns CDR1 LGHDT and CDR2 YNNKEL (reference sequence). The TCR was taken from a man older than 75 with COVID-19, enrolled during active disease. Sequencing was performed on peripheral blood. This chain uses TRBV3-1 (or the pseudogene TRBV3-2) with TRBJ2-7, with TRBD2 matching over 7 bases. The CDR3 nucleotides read TGTGCCAGCAGCGAACTTTCATGGGGGACTAAGAGCTCCTACGAGCAGTACTTC. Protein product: CASSELSWGTKSSYEQYF.